Presented here are 21 T cell receptor beta chains from one specimen sequenced in a study of blood T cell repertoires in COVID-19. Generated by immunoSEQ multiplex PCR, the TCRdb table keeps only in-frame clones and is missing some. The table records some 230,000 clones, more than 65% of them present only once. Input material: peripheral blood. The source is a woman in her fifties or sixties with acute or convalescent COVID-19.

The genes are TRBV3-1 (or the pseudogene TRBV3-2) and TRBJ2-5, with D possibly matching TRBD2 (6 bases). V shed 4 bases and J shed 3 bases, with 12 bases lying between them. The CDR3 runs 14 residues. Germline V gives CDR1 LGHDT, CDR2 YNNKEL (reference sequence). CDR3 sequence reads: CASSRRDLKETQYF. For the CDR3, the DNA is TGTGCCAGCAGCCGCCGGGACTTGAAAGAGACCCAGTACTTC.

The chain links TRBV25-1 to TRBJ2-2; 8 positions agree with TRBD1. V was clipped by 5 bases and J by 7 bases; unmatched bases: 9. The germline CDR1 and CDR2 sequences are MGHDK and SYGVNS. The CDR3 is 15 amino acids. CDR3 sequence: CASSKTGALGGELFF. The CDR3 region has the DNA TGTGCCAGCAGTAAGACAGGGGCGCTGGGCGGGGAGCTGTTTTTT. Filled out from reference TRBV25-1 and TRBJ2-2, the complete variable domain reads EADIYQTPRYLVIGTGKKITLECSQTMGHDKMYWYQQDPGMELHLIHYSYGVNSTEKGDLSSESTVSRIRTEHFPLTLESARPSHTSQYLCASSKTGALGGELFFGEGSRLTVL.

The gene calls are TRBV7-6 and TRBJ2-1, with D possibly matching TRBD1 (5 bases). The CDR3 is 15 amino acids. Germline lookup yields CDR1 SGHVS and CDR2 FNYEAQ. Trimming took off 5 bases at V and 0 bases at J, with 11 bases between the two ends. CDR3 in amino acids: CASSRQLSSYNEQFF. CDR3 nucleotides: TGTGCCAGCAGCAGACAGTTAAGCTCCTACAATGAGCAGTTCTTC.

The rearrangement uses TRBV20-1 and TRBJ1-2, with D possibly matching TRBD1 (5 bases). V was clipped by 3 bases and J by 7 bases, with 15 bases between them. Germline CDR1 DFQATT, CDR2 SNEGSKA (reference sequence). CDR3 length: 13 residues. The CDR3 loop is CSASGHPEGGYTF. The CDR3 bases are TGCAGTGCTAGTGGACACCCAGAGGGTGGCTACACCTTC.

CDR3: CASKEAGGRMNTGELFF. For the CDR3, the DNA is TGTGCCAGTAAAGAAGCAGGGGGCAGGATGAACACCGGGGAGCTGTTTTTT. The chain employs TRBV19 and TRBJ2-2, with 8 bases that match TRBD1. The CDR3 contains 17 residues. Losses at the gene ends were 7 bases for V and 1 base for J; bases not matched to a gene: 11. CDR1 LNHDA and CDR2 SQIVND come from the germline V gene (reference sequence). Using reference TRBV19 and TRBJ2-2 for the parts outside the CDR3, the full variable domain is DGGITQSPKYLFRKEGQNVTLSCEQNLNHDAMYWYRQDPGQGLRLIYYSQIVNDFQKGDIAEGYSVSREKKESFPLTVTSAQKNPTAFYLCASKEAGGRMNTGELFFGEGSRLTVL.

This clone appeared a few times. The rearrangement links TRBV5-4 to TRBJ1-2; weak D call: TRBD1 (6 bases). The ends were cut back, 4 bases at V and 4 bases at J, with 20 bases in the middle. The germline V gene encodes CDR1 SGHNT and CDR2 YYREEE (reference sequence). The CDR3 covers 16 residues. The CDR3 here is CASSLTGLPAFYGYTF. CDR3 in DNA: TGTGCCAGCAGCCTGACAGGCCTACCAGCTTTCTATGGCTACACCTTC. The full variable domain, in which reference TRBV5-4 and TRBJ1-2 provide the parts outside the CDR3, is ETGVTQSPTHLIKTRGQQVTLRCSSQSGHNTVSWYQQALGQGPQFIFQYYREEENGRGNFPPRFSGLQFPNYSSELNVNALELDDSALYLCASSLTGLPAFYGYTFGSGTRLTVV.

The J gene is TRBJ1-1, the V gene TRBV7-9; 7 bases are shared with TRBD1. With V trimmed by 1 base and J by 1 base, 3 bases remained unmatched. CDR3 length: 15 amino acids. Looked up from germline, CDR1 is SEHNR and CDR2 is FQNEAQ (reference sequence). The CDR3 DNA follows: TGTGCCAGCAGCTTAGGGGACAGAACGAACACTGAAGCTTTCTTT. It encodes CASSLGDRTNTEAFF.

This chain joins TRBV5-1 and TRBJ2-3; D may be TRBD2 (5 bases). The germline V and J ends were trimmed by 0 bases and 6 bases, with 5 bases remaining between them. The length of the CDR3 is 12 residues. CDR1 and CDR2 (germline): SGHRS, YFSETQ. CDR3 sequence (DNA): TGCGCCAGCAGCTTGGGCGGGGATACGCAGTATTTT. This translates into CASSLGGDTQYF.

The J gene is TRBJ1-2, the V gene TRBV9, with D possibly matching TRBD1 (6 bases). V was clipped by 4 bases and J by 5 bases, with 18 bases between them. CDR1 SGDLS and CDR2 YYNGEE come from the germline V gene. This CDR3 contains 15 residues. CDR3 nucleotides: TGTGCCAGCAGCTCGGGGAGGGGGAAGGTGTATGGCTACACCTTC. This encodes CASSSGRGKVYGYTF.

The chain couples TRBV6-1 to TRBJ1-6; D gene uncertain. The CDR3 sequence is 18 residues long. Trimming left V 2 bases short and J 0 bases short, with 14 bases between. Germline CDR1 is MNHNS and CDR2 is SASEGT. The CDR3 here is CASSESRVRSSYNSPLHF. The CDR3 nucleotides read TGTGCCAGCAGTGAATCGAGGGTCAGGAGCTCCTATAATTCACCCCTCCACTTT.

The chain has TRBV7-9 and TRBJ2-3; 7 bases are shared with TRBD2. The junction had 11 bases not matched to a gene; V was cut back by 3 bases and J by 5 bases. This CDR3 is 16 amino acids long. CDR1 and CDR2 (germline): SEHNR, FQNEAQ (reference sequence). This CDR3 is CASSFFGGGGLDTQYF. DNA for the CDR3: TGTGCCAGCAGCTTTTTCGGCGGGGGAGGTCTAGATACGCAGTATTTT.

This chain uses TRBV4-1 with TRBJ2-2; the D gene is possibly TRBD2 (5 bases). Deletions cut 0 bases from V and 3 bases from J, with 8 bases between. The CDR3 runs to 15 residues. Germline CDR1 reads MGHRA; CDR2 reads YSYEKL. CDR3 bases: TGCGCCAGCAGCCAAGAGTTGAGGGACACCGGGGAGCTGTTTTTT. Translated, it gives CASSQELRDTGELFF.

The chain combines TRBV3-1 (or the pseudogene TRBV3-2) with TRBJ1-4; D not certain. V lost 0 bases and J lost 8, with 16 bases in between. Germline V gene sequence: CDR1 LGHDT, CDR2 YNNKEL (reference sequence). The length of the CDR3 is 16 residues. The CDR3 loop is CASSQDLTLGLEKLFF. CDR3 nucleotides: TGTGCCAGCAGCCAAGATCTTACTTTGGGCTTGGAAAAACTGTTTTTT.

The gene calls are TRBV6-1 and TRBJ1-5, with D maybe TRBD1 (5 bases). There are 16 residues in the CDR3. Looked up from germline, CDR1 is MNHNS and CDR2 is SASEGT. The V end lost 1 base, the J end lost 2 bases, and 12 bases lay between the germline ends. CDR3 nucleotide sequence: TGTGCCAGCAGTGAAGGGGGCGTTCATGGCAATCAGCCCCAGCATTTT. Protein: CASSEGGVHGNQPQHF.

This chain uses TRBV19 with TRBJ1-2, with D possibly TRBD1 on 6 matching bases. Germline values: CDR1 LNHDA, CDR2 SQIVND (reference sequence). The CDR3 is 16 residues long. V was shortened by 3 bases and J by 6 bases, with 20 bases between the two germline ends. CDR3 sequence: CASSIVSSGRGDGYTF. In DNA, the CDR3 is TGTGCCAGTAGTATTGTGTCTAGTGGCAGGGGTGATGGCTACACCTTC.

The chain recombines TRBV7-8 with TRBJ1-1; D gene ambiguous. The CDR3 is 17 amino acids. Deletions cut 2 bases from V and 4 bases from J, with 20 bases between. In germline, CDR1 is SGHVS, CDR2 FQNEAQ. The CDR3 region is CASSLPSHAGSGTEAFF. CDR3 DNA sequence: TGTGCCAGCAGCTTACCAAGTCATGCGGGCTCGGGCACTGAAGCTTTCTTT.

J is TRBJ1-2 and V is TRBV29-1; D unclear. The V and J ends lost 3 bases and 7 bases respectively, with 12 bases between them. From germline, CDR1 is SQVTM and CDR2 ANQGSEA. The CDR3 runs to 12 residues. The CDR3 coding sequence is TGCAGCGTTGACCGGGAAGATTTTGGCTACACCTTC. It translates to CSVDREDFGYTF.

This sequence joins TRBV2 and TRBJ1-5, with D unclear. The V gene lost 5 bases and the J gene lost 5 bases, with 10 bases spanning the gap. The CDR3 is made up of 13 amino acids. Germline CDR1 and CDR2: SNHLY and FYNNEI. CDR3 bases: TGTGCCAGCAGTTGGTGGGAGGATCAGCCCCAGCATTTT. Its translation is CASSWWEDQPQHF.

This chain joins TRBV6-5 and TRBJ2-7, with TRBD1 matching 8 bases. V lost 2 bases, J lost 2 bases, and 2 bases stayed unmatched. The germline V gene has CDR1 MNHEY and CDR2 SVGAGI. There are 14 residues in the CDR3. The CDR3 coding sequence is TGTGCCAGCAGTTACCACAGGGGGGCCTACGAGCAGTACTTC. Translated, it gives CASSYHRGAYEQYF.

The genes are TRBV9 and TRBJ1-2; unclear D gene. V shed 3 bases and J shed 0 bases, with 6 bases lying between them. The V gene's germline CDR1 is SGDLS and CDR2 YYNGEE. The CDR3 length is 13 residues. The CDR3 reads CASSARANYGYTF. The CDR3 DNA reads TGTGCCAGCAGCGCCCGAGCTAACTATGGCTACACCTTC.

The gene calls are TRBV28 and TRBJ2-7; 7 bases are shared with TRBD1. V was pared by 4 bases and J by 5 bases, with 5 bases of the junction left unmatched. The CDR3 loop spans 13 amino acids. The germline V gene has CDR1 MDHEN and CDR2 SYDVKM. In DNA form, the CDR3 reads TGTGCCAGCAGTTCGGGACAGTATAACGAGCAGTACTTC. This codes for CASSSGQYNEQYF.